This TCR beta chain is drawn from a study of T-cell reconstitution after alpha-beta-depleted transplantation in children. The V segment lost 3 bases and the J segment 5 bases; nucleotides outside the gene matches: 3. Looked up from germline, CDR1 is MNHEY and CDR2 is SVGEGT. CDR3 length: 15 amino acids. This sample's TCRbeta library carried unique molecular identifier barcodes. A single record per CDR3 protein comes from TCRdb applying MiXCR to the PCR reads. The sample has some 490,000 distinct CDR3 sequences, 12% seen once. The sequencing here drew on PBMCs from the stem cell graft donor, taken from the stem cell graft. The clonotype comes from a human donor who donated a stem cell graft to a child with combined immunodeficiency. The chain joins TRBV6-2 or TRBV6-3 to TRBJ2-1, with 11 bases fitting TRBD2. The CDR3 DNA reads TGTGCCAGCAGTTATCTAGCGGGGGGAAACAATGAGCAGTTCTTC. This gives the protein CASSYLAGGNNEQFF.